This T cell receptor (beta chain) was recovered during a study of blood T cell repertoires in COVID-19. Assay: immunoSEQ multiplex PCR; the TCRdb copy retains only in-frame clones and omits some. The sample shows 200,000 or so clones, about 88% of them seen only once. The clonotype was recovered from a man in his 60s with acute or convalescent COVID-19. Specimen: peripheral blood.

CDR3 coding DNA: TGTGCCAGCAGTTTCGGGACAGGACATGGCTACACCTTC. Its translation is CASSFGTGHGYTF. The chain links TRBV12-3 or TRBV12-4 to TRBJ1-2, with 8 bases aligning to TRBD1. The CDR3 length is 13 residues. After removal of 3 bases from V and 6 bases from J, the junction contained 3 bases not matched to a gene.